The 20 T cell receptor beta chains in this list originate from one sample, sequenced in a study of T cell repertoires in cytomegalovirus infection. These receptors' antigens are unknown. In TCRdb, the reads were re-called with MiXCR into one record per CDR3 protein. The sample contains nearly 700,000 distinct CDR3 sequences, 33% of which appear only once. The sequences come from cultured PBMCs, collected from culture after CMV antigen stimulation. The origin of the receptors is a human donor in good health (CMV status not recorded). Some clones in this sample may be carry-over from other donors' samples.

V gene TRBV6-1 combines with J gene TRBJ2-1; 12 bases are a match to TRBD2. The CDR3 consists of 16 residues. Germline loops: CDR1 MNHNS, CDR2 SASEGT. V shed 3 bases, J shed 9 bases, and the junction held 9 bases outside the gene matches. CDR3 bases: TGTGCCAGCAGTGACTACGCTAGCGGGGGGGCGGGTGAGCAGTTCTTC. This encodes CASSDYASGGAGEQFF.

This clonotype appeared a few times. The V gene is TRBV7-8, the J gene TRBJ1-5, with D unclear. Deletions cut 2 bases from V and 3 bases from J, with 14 bases between. The germline CDR1 and CDR2 sequences are SGHVS and FQNEAQ. The CDR3 contains 16 residues. CDR3 in DNA: TGTGCCAGCAGCTTACGGTTACGGGGTTACAATCAGCCCCAGCATTTT. Amino acids: CASSLRLRGYNQPQHF.

The J gene is TRBJ2-4, the V gene TRBV4-1; TRBD2 matches 9 bases. Germline V gene lookup returns CDR1 MGHRA and CDR2 YSYEKL. The CDR3 runs to 17 residues. J was trimmed by 0 bases and V by 1 base; bases with no gene match: 4. The CDR3 here is CASSQGGLALAKNIQYF. The CDR3 DNA sequence: TGCGCCAGCAGCCAAGGCGGACTAGCGCTAGCCAAAAACATTCAGTACTTC.

This clonotype has more than one count but fewer than ten. The V call is TRBV7-6, the J call TRBJ2-5, with 9 positions matching TRBD1. CDR1 is SGHVS and CDR2 is FNYEAQ in the germline V gene. Trimming took 3 bases from V and 4 from J; bases not matched to a gene: 6. This CDR3 is 15 amino acids long. CDR3 region: CASSFGTGRGETQYF. Written as DNA, the CDR3 is TGTGCCAGCAGCTTCGGGACAGGGAGGGGAGAGACCCAGTACTTC.

This clonotype was detected only a few times. The V gene is TRBV4-1, the J gene TRBJ2-7; D is unresolved. Germline CDR1 MGHRA, CDR2 YSYEKL. The length of the CDR3 is 13 residues. The V gene lost 0 bases and the J gene lost 5 bases, with 8 bases spanning the gap. Here the CDR3 DNA reads TGCGCCAGCAGCCAAGACCGCGGACACGAGCAGTACTTC. It translates to CASSQDRGHEQYF.

The chain links TRBV20-1 to TRBJ2-1; possible D gene TRBD1, 5 bases. This CDR3 contains 11 residues. The germline V gene has CDR1 DFQATT and CDR2 SNEGSKA (reference sequence). The V end lost 6 bases, the J end lost 5 bases, and 8 bases lay between the germline ends. CDR3 DNA: TGCAGTGCGTGGGGCGACAATGAGCAGTTCTTC. It specifies CSAWGDNEQFF.

This clonotype was observed many times. This sequence joins TRBV7-2 and TRBJ2-5; 9 nucleotides match TRBD1. The CDR3 runs to 14 residues. V lost 4 bases to trimming and J lost 3 bases; unmatched junction nucleotides: 3. The germline CDR1 and CDR2 sequences are SGHTA and FQGNSA. The CDR3 sequence: CASSYRGREETQYF. Here the CDR3 DNA reads TGTGCCAGCAGCTACAGGGGGCGCGAAGAGACCCAGTACTTC.

The chain employs TRBV12-3 or TRBV12-4 and TRBJ2-1; the D gene is possibly TRBD2 (5 bases). V was shortened by 5 bases and J by 6 bases, with 8 bases between the two germline ends. The CDR3 runs 12 residues. Here the CDR3 reads CASSAGPNEQFF. CDR3 in DNA: TGTGCCAGCAGTGCGGGCCCCAATGAGCAGTTCTTC.

The chain recombines TRBV28 with TRBJ1-5; D is perhaps TRBD1 (5 bases). V was trimmed by 5 bases and J by 1 base, leaving 24 bases between them. Germline loops: CDR1 MDHEN, CDR2 SYDVKM. The CDR3 contains 19 residues. The CDR3 spells CASSLSVRQFYMSNQPQHF. Written as DNA, the CDR3 is TGTGCCAGCAGTCTTTCGGTACGACAGTTTTATATGAGCAATCAGCCCCAGCATTTT.

The chain employs TRBV3-1 and TRBJ1-5; 7 positions agree with TRBD1. This CDR3 is 14 amino acids long. Per the germline V gene, CDR1 is LGHDT and CDR2 is YNNKEL (reference sequence). J gave up 9 bases and V 3 bases, and 8 bases lay outside the gene matches. The CDR3 sequence is CASSHTGDKGPQHF. The DNA of the CDR3 is TGTGCCAGCAGCCATACAGGGGACAAAGGGCCCCAGCATTTT.

In its sample, this clonotype was seen a few times. The CDR3 nucleotides read TGTGCCAGCAGCCCAGGGACAGGGGCTGCTCAGCCCCAGCATTTT. It encodes CASSPGTGAAQPQHF. J is TRBJ1-5 and V is TRBV5-5; 10 bases match TRBD1. CDR1 is SGHKS, CDR2 YYEKEE, per germline (reference sequence). Losses at the gene ends were 4 bases for V and 6 bases for J; bases not matched to a gene: 7. CDR3 length: 15 amino acids.

This chain joins TRBV24-1 and TRBJ2-1; 11 bases match TRBD2. CDR1 and CDR2 (germline): KGHDR, SFDVKD. There are 16 residues in the CDR3. V gave up 5 bases and J gave up 4 bases; unmatched junction bases: 6. The CDR3 nucleotides read TGTGCCACCAGTGGTAGCGGGGGGGAGAATTACAATGAGCAGTTCTTC. It encodes CATSGSGGENYNEQFF.

V and J are TRBV28 and TRBJ2-5; TRBD2 is a possible D gene (6 bases). Germline-derived CDR1 and CDR2 are MDHEN and SYDVKM. V was cut by 1 base and J by 5 bases, with 11 bases left in between. The CDR3 length is 14 residues. This chain's CDR3 is CASSLSGVLETQYF. DNA for the CDR3: TGTGCCAGCAGTTTATCGGGGGTATTGGAGACCCAGTACTTC.

This clonotype was picked up a small number of times. This rearrangement joins TRBV6-2 or TRBV6-3 to TRBJ2-1; 8 nucleotides match TRBD2. CDR3 length equals 14 residues. The J segment lost 4 bases and the V segment lost 7 bases, leaving 6 bases of the junction unmatched. Germline CDR1 MNHEY, CDR2 SVGEGT. The CDR3, as DNA: TGTGCCAGCAAGGAAGCGGGAGAATACAATGAGCAGTTCTTC. This encodes CASKEAGEYNEQFF.

The chain carries TRBV29-1 and TRBJ2-1; possible D gene TRBD2, 6 bases. CDR3 length equals 13 residues. Trimming stripped 5 bases from V and 10 bases from J, with 18 bases between. Germline V gives CDR1 SQVTM, CDR2 ANQGSEA. CDR3 sequence (DNA): TGCAGCGTTTTTTTTCCGGGAGAGAACGAGCAGTTCTTC. This codes for CSVFFPGENEQFF.

This clonotype was seen at least ten times. The chain employs TRBV7-9 and TRBJ2-5, with 7 bases lining up with TRBD2. Germline assignment: CDR1 SEHNR and CDR2 FQNEAQ (reference sequence). The CDR3 covers 15 residues. V shed 4 bases, J shed 4 bases, and the junction held 9 bases outside the gene matches. The CDR3 DNA reads as TGTGCCAGCAGCTCCTTCGCGGGAGCCCCAGAGACCCAGTACTTC. As protein: CASSSFAGAPETQYF.

This clonotype has at least ten counts. This chain joins TRBV7-8 and TRBJ2-1; no definite D call. The ends were cut back, 5 bases at V and 1 base at J, with 9 bases in the middle. The germline CDR1 and CDR2 sequences are SGHVS and FQNEAQ. The CDR3 has 14 amino acids. CDR3 bases: TGTGCCAGCAGCCATACGAGTTCCTACAATGAGCAGTTCTTC. Amino acids: CASSHTSSYNEQFF. Supplemented by reference TRBV7-8 and TRBJ2-1, the full variable domain reads GAGVSQSPRYKVAKRGQDVALRCDPISGHVSLFWYQQALGQGPEFLTYFQNEAQLDKSGLPSDRFFAERPEGSVSTLKIQRTQQEDSAVYLCASSHTSSYNEQFFGPGTRLTVL.

Only a few counts were recorded for this clonotype. The V and J genes are TRBV20-1 and TRBJ2-5; a weak D match, TRBD2 (6 bases). The CDR3 length is 13 residues. Germline lookup yields CDR1 DFQATT and CDR2 SNEGSKA (reference sequence). The germline V and J ends were trimmed by 5 bases and 7 bases, with 17 bases remaining between them. In DNA form, the CDR3 reads TGCAGTGCTCCAGGGCCCGTGGGGGGGACCCAGTACTTC. Residues: CSAPGPVGGTQYF.

This clonotype appeared many times. The V and J genes are TRBV7-2 and TRBJ1-2; TRBD1 is a possible D gene (5 bases). V gave up 0 bases and J gave up 6 bases, with 14 bases separating them. The CDR3 is 15 amino acids. Germline assignment: CDR1 SGHTA and CDR2 FQGNSA. The CDR3 protein is CASSLARGEVNGYTF. In DNA form, the CDR3 reads TGTGCCAGCAGCTTAGCGCGGGGGGAGGTAAATGGCTACACCTTC.

In this sample, this clonotype turned up a few times. The chain joins TRBV7-6 to TRBJ1-2, with D hard to call. Trimming shortened V by 3 bases and J by 5 bases, and 16 bases separated the two germline ends. The CDR3 covers 15 residues. Per germline, CDR1 SGHVS and CDR2 FNYEAQ. The CDR3: CASSFAARGGYGYTF. The CDR3 DNA reads TGTGCCAGCAGCTTCGCGGCCCGGGGAGGGTATGGCTACACCTTC. The complete variable domain, with remaining parts taken from reference TRBV7-6 and TRBJ1-2, reads GAGVSQSPRYKVTKRGQDVALRCDPISGHVSLYWYRQALGQGPEFLTYFNYEAQQDKSGLPNDRFSAERPEGSISTLTIQRTEQRDSAMYRCASSFAARGGYGYTFGSGTRLTVV.